What follows are 23 T cell receptor beta chains derived from one specimen sequenced in a study of radiation and T cells in renal cell carcinoma. This sample's time point: blood 4 weeks post-SBRT, at nephrectomy. Treatment in this sample: 15 Gy SBRT to primary tumor, nephrectomy 4 weeks later. Sequencing was performed with immunoSEQ multiplex PCR; in TCRdb, only in-frame clones are kept and a portion is missing. The repertoire includes 80,000 or so clones, 89% of them detected once, and approximately 6% sits in the top ten. The sample was blood, taken from a patient whose treatment included radiotherapy and nephrectomy. The source is a woman aged 70-85 years with renal cell carcinoma.

This clone was recorded only once. The V call is TRBV7-8, the J call TRBJ1-1, with D perhaps matching TRBD1 (6 bases). Germline CDR1 is SGHVS and CDR2 is FQNEAQ. The CDR3 loop spans 16 amino acids. Between the trimmed V and J ends, which lost 0 bases and 5 bases, there was a span of 16 bases. CDR3 sequence: CASSLATSGGRTEAFF. The CDR3 DNA sequence: TGTGCCAGCAGCTTAGCTACTTCGGGGGGGCGGACTGAAGCTTTCTTT.

The J gene is TRBJ1-5, the V gene TRBV6-5; tentative D call: TRBD1 (5 bases). CDR1 and CDR2 (germline): MNHEY, SVGAGI. CDR3 length: 14 residues. V lost 10 bases and J 0 bases, leaving 13 bases between the germline ends. The DNA for the CDR3 is TGTGCCACCGGGGACGTTTATAGCAATCAGCCCCAGCATTTT. Translation gives CATGDVYSNQPQHF.

The CDR3 region has the DNA TGTGCCAGCAGTTCTCCAGCCCTCTCCTACAATGAGCAGTTCTTC. This gives the protein CASSSPALSYNEQFF. This chain connects TRBV27 to TRBJ2-1; D is unresolved. Trimming cost V 4 bases and J 0 bases, with 10 bases left between them. Germline V CDR1 and CDR2: MNHEY, SMNVEV (reference sequence). CDR3 length: 15 amino acids.

V usage is TRBV4-3 and J usage is TRBJ2-2; D perhaps matches TRBD1 (6 bases). The CDR3 contains 16 residues. Trimming cost V 0 bases and J 4 bases, with 12 bases left between them. The germline V gene encodes CDR1 LGHNA and CDR2 YSLEER. The CDR3 spells CASSQEWRGGTGELFF. As DNA, the CDR3 is TGCGCCAGCAGCCAAGAATGGCGAGGGGGCACCGGGGAGCTGTTTTTT.

The chain couples TRBV7-9 to TRBJ2-2; D is possibly TRBD1 (7 bases). CDR1 SEHNR and CDR2 FQNEAQ come from the germline V gene (reference sequence). V was cut by 1 base and J by 3 bases, with 12 bases left in between. The CDR3 consists of 16 residues. CDR3 DNA: TGTGCCAGCAGCTTAGTTGCAGGGGGGCACACCGGGGAGCTGTTTTTT. Encoded protein: CASSLVAGGHTGELFF.

V gene TRBV29-1 combines with J gene TRBJ2-7, with D possibly called TRBD1 or TRBD2 (5 bases each). The germline V gene encodes CDR1 SQVTM and CDR2 ANQGSEA. Trimming stripped 6 bases from V and 6 bases from J, with 21 bases between. This CDR3 is built from 14 residues. The chain's CDR3 is CSVRDLGLAREQYF. DNA for the CDR3: TGCAGCGTGAGAGACTTGGGGCTAGCTCGCGAGCAGTACTTC.

The chain recombines TRBV11-2 with TRBJ2-1; D perhaps matches TRBD1 (5 bases). The V gene's germline CDR1 is SGHAT and CDR2 FQNNGV. This CDR3 region has 13 residues. V shed 5 bases and J shed 10 bases, with 15 bases lying between them. The CDR3 coding sequence is TGTGCCAGCAGCGTCTCCAGGGTAGGGGAGCAGTTCTTC. It translates to CASSVSRVGEQFF.

The chain recombines TRBV19 with TRBJ2-1, with D perhaps assigned TRBD1 or TRBD2 (6 bases each). V lost 2 bases and J lost 7, with 12 bases in between. Germline V gives CDR1 LNHDA, CDR2 SQIVND (reference sequence). This CDR3 comprises 14 residues. The CDR3 DNA sequence: TGTGCCAGTAGTATAAGTGGGGGGCGAAATGAGCAGTTCTTC. Translated: CASSISGGRNEQFF.

The genes are TRBV5-1 and TRBJ2-7, with 9 bases identical to TRBD1. CDR3 length equals 15 residues. Trimming took 3 bases from V and 4 from J; bases not matched to a gene: 8. The germline V gene has CDR1 SGHRS and CDR2 YFSETQ. The CDR3 bases are TGCGCCAGCAGCTCAACTACAGGGGGCCCTTACGAGCAGTACTTC. Residues: CASSSTTGGPYEQYF.

The genes are TRBV6-5 and TRBJ1-3; D is unresolved. The CDR3 is 14 amino acids. From germline, CDR1 is MNHEY and CDR2 SVGAGI. Trimming took off 0 bases at V and 2 bases at J, with 5 bases between the two ends. The CDR3 loop is CASSYSTTGNTIYF. The CDR3 nucleotides read TGTGCCAGCAGTTACTCGACTACTGGAAACACCATATATTTT.

The CDR3 nucleotides are TGTGCCAGTATCCCGAGGGGCAACTATGGCTACACCTTC. Translation gives CASIPRGNYGYTF. The chain joins TRBV19 to TRBJ1-2, with D tentatively TRBD1 (5 bases). This CDR3 is built from 13 residues. The germline V gene encodes CDR1 LNHDA and CDR2 SQIVND (reference sequence). The V end lost 7 bases, the J end lost 2 bases, and 11 bases lay between the germline ends.

The chain is built from TRBV30 and TRBJ2-3, with D perhaps TRBD2 (6 bases). V shed 0 bases and J shed 1 base, with 14 bases lying between them. CDR1 GTSNPN and CDR2 SVGIG come from the germline V gene (reference sequence). This CDR3 is 16 amino acids long. Here the CDR3 reads CAWSVQVPGGTDTQYF. CDR3 in DNA: TGTGCCTGGAGTGTACAAGTGCCGGGGGGCACAGATACGCAGTATTTT. Based on the CDR3 plus reference TRBV30 and TRBJ2-3, the full variable domain is SQTIHQWPATLVQPVGSPLSLECTVEGTSNPNLYWYRQAAGRGLQLLFYSVGIGQISSEVPQNLSASRPQDRQFILSSKKLLLSDSGFYLCAWSVQVPGGTDTQYFGPGTRLTVL.

The V and J genes are TRBV5-1 and TRBJ1-1, with unresolved D. The CDR3 spans 14 residues. Trimming left V 0 bases short and J 1 base short, with 7 bases between. CDR1 and CDR2 from the germline V gene are SGHRS and YFSETQ. The CDR3 loop reads CASSLAKPNTEAFF. CDR3 in DNA: TGCGCCAGCAGCTTGGCCAAACCGAACACTGAAGCTTTCTTT.

The chain is built from TRBV18 and TRBJ1-2; D is unresolved. Deletions cut 3 bases from V and 4 bases from J, with 12 bases between. This CDR3 spans 14 amino acids. Germline assignment: CDR1 KGHSH and CDR2 LQKENI. The CDR3 DNA is TGTGCCAGCTCACCCGACGGGTTGGGCTATGGCTACACCTTC. Protein: CASSPDGLGYGYTF.

The V call is TRBV19, the J call TRBJ1-1, with 11 bases aligning to TRBD1. J was trimmed by 5 bases and V by 6 bases; bases with no gene match: 8. The germline V gene has CDR1 LNHDA and CDR2 SQIVND (reference sequence). This CDR3 is 15 amino acids long. This chain's CDR3 is CASSLMGQGGTEAFF. CDR3 sequence (DNA): TGTGCCAGTAGCCTAATGGGACAGGGGGGAACTGAAGCTTTCTTT.

The chain is built from TRBV19 and TRBJ2-7; 9 nucleotides line up with TRBD1. CDR3 length equals 15 residues. From germline, CDR1 is LNHDA and CDR2 SQIVND (reference sequence). The J segment lost 3 bases and the V segment lost 3 bases, leaving 6 bases of the junction unmatched. CDR3 nucleotides: TGTGCCAGTAGTATCCAACAGGGGGCGAACTACGAGCAGTACTTC. It translates to CASSIQQGANYEQYF.

The gene calls are TRBV10-3 and TRBJ2-1; D is unresolved. CDR1 is ENHRY, CDR2 SYGVKD, per germline. Trimming took off 0 bases at V and 0 bases at J, with 9 bases between the two ends. CDR3 length: 16 residues. CDR3 nucleotides: TGTGCCATCAGTGAGTCCGGCGGAAGCTCCTACAATGAGCAGTTCTTC. Its protein product is CAISESGGSSYNEQFF.

The sample holds one count of this clone. CDR3 sequence (DNA): TGTGCCAGCAGCTTGGAGGGGATGGAGCAGTTCTTC. Residues: CASSLEGMEQFF. The chain carries TRBV5-6 and TRBJ2-1, with D tentatively TRBD1 (5 bases). The CDR3 covers 12 residues. Germline lookup yields CDR1 SGHDT and CDR2 YYEEEE. V lost 0 bases and J lost 10, with 8 bases in between.

V and J are TRBV10-3 and TRBJ2-5; 8 bases are a match to TRBD2. V gave up 0 bases and J gave up 6 bases; unmatched junction bases: 3. In germline, CDR1 is ENHRY, CDR2 SYGVKD. This CDR3 spans 14 amino acids. CDR3 region: CAISESGGAKTQYF. Here the CDR3 DNA reads TGTGCCATCAGTGAGTCCGGGGGGGCAAAGACCCAGTACTTC.

This CDR3 reads CASSPEEKLFF. CDR3 DNA sequence: TGTGCCAGCAGTCCAGAGGAAAAACTGTTTTTT. The V and J genes are TRBV28 and TRBJ1-4; D not resolved. The CDR3 sequence is 11 residues long. The V gene lost 5 bases and the J gene lost 8 bases, with 6 bases spanning the gap. Germline CDR1 reads MDHEN; CDR2 reads SYDVKM.

The chain links TRBV4-3 to TRBJ1-1, with D perhaps TRBD1 (6 bases). The V end lost 0 bases, the J end lost 7 bases, and 15 bases lay between the germline ends. This CDR3 has 15 amino acids. Germline V gene data show CDR1 as LGHNA and CDR2 as YSLEER. The CDR3 reads CASSQDSGGSGEAFF. CDR3 DNA sequence: TGCGCCAGCAGCCAAGATTCGGGGGGCTCGGGTGAAGCTTTCTTT.

The chain carries TRBV4-2 and TRBJ2-2; TRBD2 aligns across 11 bases. This CDR3 contains 18 residues. Germline V gives CDR1 LGHNA, CDR2 YNFKEQ. The ends lost 0 bases at V and 5 bases at J; junction bases unmatched: 8. CDR3 bases: TGTGCCAGCAGCCAAGAGCCACTAGCGGGGGTAGGGACCGGGGAGCTGTTTTTT. This codes for CASSQEPLAGVGTGELFF.

The chain combines TRBV13 with TRBJ1-3; D call uncertain. The CDR3 has 14 amino acids. V was cut by 4 bases and J by 1 base, with 8 bases left in between. The germline gives CDR1 PRHDT, CDR2 FYEKMQ (reference sequence). CDR3 sequence: CASSSWGSGNTIYF. Here the CDR3 DNA reads TGTGCCAGCAGCTCTTGGGGATCTGGAAACACCATATATTTT. Variable domain in full (rest from reference TRBV13 and TRBJ1-3): AAGVIQSPRHLIKEKRETATLKCYPIPRHDTVYWYQQGPGQDPQFLISFYEKMQSDKGSIPDRFSAQQFSDYHSELNMSSLELGDSALYFCASSSWGSGNTIYFGEGSWLTVV.